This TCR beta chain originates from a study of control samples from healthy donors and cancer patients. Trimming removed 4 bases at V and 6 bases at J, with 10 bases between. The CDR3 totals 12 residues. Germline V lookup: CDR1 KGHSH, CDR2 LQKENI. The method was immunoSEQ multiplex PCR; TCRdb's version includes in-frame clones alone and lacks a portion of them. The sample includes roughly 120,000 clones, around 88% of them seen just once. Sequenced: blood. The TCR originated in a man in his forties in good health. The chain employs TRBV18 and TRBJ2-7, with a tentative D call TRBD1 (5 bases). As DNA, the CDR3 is TGTGCCAGCTCACTCAGGGCCCGCGAGCAGTACTTC. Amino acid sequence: CASSLRAREQYF.